The following is a T cell receptor beta chain sequence with its context. As yet, its antigen is unknown. CDR1 MGHRA and CDR2 YSYEKL come from the germline V gene. V lost 1 base to trimming and J lost 1 base, with 19 bases between them. The CDR3 covers 18 residues. The sample comes from a study of shared clonotypes between healthy human individuals. Whole-study context: Used for every donor were three CD4 naive, three CD4 memory, two CD8 naive and one CD8 memory plate.

In the naive CD8 group, cells lacked CD45RO and were positively selected for CCR7, so terminally differentiated effector memory CD45RA+ cells were left out. None of the donors, who were healthy HIV-negative adults, had recently had acute infections or vaccinations. The protocol was immunoSEQ multiplex PCR, while the TCRdb copy is restricted to in-frame clones and leaves out a portion. The sample includes 2 million to 2.5 million clones, approximately 95% of them seen just once. Study outcomes and limitations: Genetic and exposure-history diversity was limited by the few donors. Depth of sequencing was expected to influence donor clonotype sharing.

Sequenced: naive CD8+ T cells sorted from blood. This chain connects TRBV4-1 to TRBJ2-5; TRBD1 or TRBD2 may be the D gene (5 bases each). The sequence came from a man aged 18 to 29 in good health. In DNA form, the CDR3 reads TGCGCCAGCAGCCAAGCCGGTGAGGGAGAAGGGACCCAAGAGACCCAGTACTTC. This sequence encodes CASSQAGEGEGTQETQYF.